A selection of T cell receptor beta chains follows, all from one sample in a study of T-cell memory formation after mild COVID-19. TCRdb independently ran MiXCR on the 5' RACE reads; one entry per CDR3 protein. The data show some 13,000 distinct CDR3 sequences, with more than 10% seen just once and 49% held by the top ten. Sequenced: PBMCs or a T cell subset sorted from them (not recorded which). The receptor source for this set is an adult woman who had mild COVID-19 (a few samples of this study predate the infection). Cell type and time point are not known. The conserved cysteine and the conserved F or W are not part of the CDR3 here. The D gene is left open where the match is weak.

CDR3: ASSPRSGSSYEQY; D: TRBD2; J: TRBJ2-7; V: TRBV7-8
CDR3: ASILTRNTEAF; D: .; J: TRBJ1-1; V: TRBV11-3
CDR3: ASFLSSGNEQF; D: .; J: TRBJ2-1; V: TRBV7-9
CDR3: ASSPFGPGETQY; D: .; J: TRBJ2-5; V: TRBV7-3
CDR3: ASSPDHTGILSYEQY; D: .; J: TRBJ2-7; V: TRBV4-3
CDR3: ASSPGWTMNTEAF; D: .; J: TRBJ1-1; V: TRBV6-5
CDR3: ASSPSTSGGLFSYNEQF; D: TRBD2; J: TRBJ2-1; V: TRBV12-3/TRBV12-4
CDR3: ASSLSPGAYNEQF; D: .; J: TRBJ2-1; V: TRBV5-1
CDR3: ASSRLAGNEQF; D: TRBD2; J: TRBJ2-1; V: TRBV19
CDR3: SVALTSGTEGYT; D: TRBD1; J: TRBJ1-2; V: TRBV29-1
CDR3: ASSPLHRGEGHNEQF; D: TRBD1; J: TRBJ2-1; V: TRBV7-3
CDR3: SVAGKQGVTEAF; D: TRBD1; J: TRBJ1-1; V: TRBV29-1
CDR3: ASSFGQGSSGYT; D: TRBD1; J: TRBJ1-2; V: TRBV27
CDR3: SARDFKTGVGKNQPQH; D: TRBD1; J: TRBJ1-5; V: TRBV20-1
CDR3: ASSTGPGGGEKLF; D: .; J: TRBJ1-4; V: TRBV12-3/TRBV12-4
CDR3: ASSQVFGPLAAGDEQY; D: TRBD2; J: TRBJ2-7; V: TRBV3-1
CDR3: ASSVEVGLAGGPRLHNEQF; D: TRBD2; J: TRBJ2-1; V: TRBV2
CDR3: ASSLGTDSYNEQF; D: .; J: TRBJ2-1; V: TRBV5-4
CDR3: ASSRLTLAGGSPTDTQY; D: TRBD2; J: TRBJ2-3; V: TRBV3-1
CDR3: ASSQVRGLPDTQY; D: .; J: TRBJ2-3; V: TRBV4-2
CDR3: ASSPQGSNYGYT; D: .; J: TRBJ1-2; V: TRBV5-1
CDR3: SVEEITDTQY; D: .; J: TRBJ2-3; V: TRBV29-1
CDR3: ASSLGQGTGELF; D: .; J: TRBJ2-2; V: TRBV7-7
CDR3: ASSQVGVTDTQY; D: .; J: TRBJ2-3; V: TRBV4-1
CDR3: ASSSDRDRGETQY; D: TRBD1; J: TRBJ2-5; V: TRBV7-9
CDR3: ASSLSQQETQY; D: .; J: TRBJ2-5; V: TRBV7-9
CDR3: ASNYRGASTDTQY; D: TRBD1; J: TRBJ2-3; V: TRBV12-3/TRBV12-4
CDR3: ASSQVFGDTQY; D: .; J: TRBJ2-3; V: TRBV4-2
CDR3: ASTRGGTEAF; D: .; J: TRBJ1-1; V: TRBV5-1
CDR3: ASSLGASSTDTQY; D: .; J: TRBJ2-3; V: TRBV7-9
CDR3: ASSFEDRRYNEQF; D: .; J: TRBJ2-1; V: TRBV7-9
CDR3: ASSQSDRGRHEQY; D: TRBD1; J: TRBJ2-7; V: TRBV23-1
CDR3: ASRRLDHEQY; D: .; J: TRBJ2-7; V: TRBV2
CDR3: ASSLAGLAADSPLH; D: .; J: TRBJ1-6; V: TRBV7-9
CDR3: ATSEPTGGRDEQY; D: TRBD1; J: TRBJ2-7; V: TRBV24-1
CDR3: AISEPTVRTTPNTDTQY; D: .; J: TRBJ2-3; V: TRBV10-3
CDR3: ASSLASGSTTDTQY; D: TRBD2; J: TRBJ2-3; V: TRBV11-2
CDR3: ASSQPPGLAGGLAGELF; D: TRBD2; J: TRBJ2-2; V: TRBV4-2
CDR3: ASSPWTSGGDTQY; D: TRBD2; J: TRBJ2-3; V: TRBV9
CDR3: ASSQEGVWNTIY; D: .; J: TRBJ1-3; V: TRBV4-1
CDR3: GSSPAGTGVDNSPLH; D: TRBD1; J: TRBJ1-6; V: TRBV5-1
CDR3: ASSQTRPGANVLT; D: .; J: TRBJ2-6; V: TRBV2
CDR3: ASSPQKASRYEQF; D: .; J: TRBJ2-1; V: TRBV6-2/TRBV6-3
CDR3: ATKPRGLNTEAF; D: TRBD1; J: TRBJ1-1; V: TRBV24-1